This paragraph reports one T cell receptor beta chain. What this receptor recognizes is not known. No much larger clone is present one base from it, and per-base qualities are unavailable. Each donor gave one peripheral blood draw, roughly 120 mL on average, collected into heparinised tubes. Using a panel that included CD45RO, CCR7, CD25, CD127, CD95 and CD27, naive, central memory, regulatory and stem cell-like memory CD4+ T cells were sorted on a BD FACSAria II. A purity above 95% was achieved for all sorted populations. PBMCs were separated immediately by Lymphoprep density gradient centrifugation and were stained directly, without being cultured. So that batch effects would be minimized, each experiment stained and sorted samples in pairs, pairing one healthy donor with one patient. The High Capacity cDNA Reverse Transcription Kit was used to reverse transcribe all of the isolated RNA, meaning that expressed TCRB transcripts were what got sequenced. Deep immunoSEQ sequencing was performed on naive, central memory and regulatory T cell samples, with an average of roughly 4 million total reads per sample. Sorted cells were lysed in RLT buffer and RNA was extracted with DNase-treated RNeasy Micro or Mini kits, depending on cell number. To prevent cross-contamination, every cell subset was processed on its own, while patient and healthy donor samples were processed together. Using the immunoSEQ multiplex PCR, TCRB sequences were amplified from cDNA into 87-bp fragments spanning the CDR3 region. The amplicons were sequenced using the Illumina HiSeq platform. Per the source publication's procedure: PCR bias was corrected computationally using synthetic template baselines, and reads within Hamming distance 2 were collapsed, with unmergeable singletons discarded. Reads were aligned to IMGT to assign V, D and J genes, CDR3 length, and insertions or deletions at six rearrangement sites. Within each subset, clonotype counts were normalized to the number of sorted cells before true diversity and Gini coefficients were calculated with the tcR R package. Repertoire sharing was quantified using the overlap coefficient calculated on TCRB nucleotide sequences. TCRdb carries this immuneACCESS record with in-frame sequences only. Its versions omit some clonotypes, under half of them owing to an unresolved V gene in the studies checked, with the rest unexplained. V, J and clone size derive from that table, while D and trimming were established from the DNA sequence. The sample contains 120,000 to 150,000 clones, around 13% of them found a single time. The ten largest clones add up to around 1.2% of the sample.

This record comes from a study of beta chain features in type 1 diabetes (dated 2018 in TCRdb). Study-wide context: Mean age, gender distribution, total cell number and subset yield were not different between patients and healthy donors. Across all samples, some 100,000,000 sorted cells were examined, and cell number per subset correlated strongly with RNA yield. The study compared TCRB repertoires of sorted circulating CD4+ T cell subsets between recently diagnosed type 1 diabetes patients and matched healthy donors. Regulatory and stem cell-like memory subsets were isolated from only 8 patients and roughly eight healthy donors, whereas naive and central memory subsets came from all 30 or so donors. The investigation overall reported the following: Shorter templates might have been favored by PCR, but patient and control samples were amplified and corrected together, so both groups would have been affected equally by any skew. Because cDNA was sequenced instead of genomic DNA, activated cells with high expression could be over-represented, although the groups did not differ in activation or CD3 levels. Patients with type 1 diabetes made fewer insertions and deleted more nucleotides at VDJ recombination sites, implying thymic rearrangement abnormalities. Only small numbers of individuals were included in the HLA sub-analyses, which left unresolved whether HLA type had any influence on TCRB rearrangement. Type 1 diabetes patients showed a moderate but significant shortening of TCRB CDR3 length in all four CD4+ subsets. Naive, central memory and regulatory TCRB repertoires appeared to be more alike among patients than among healthy donors.

From a lookup of the germline V gene, CDR1 and CDR2 are SGHAT and FQNNGV. Between the V and J ends, shortened by 3 bases and 1 base respectively, the junction contains 7 bases. The CDR3 runs 13 residues from the cysteine to the phenylalanine. CDR3 DNA is the only sequence kept; it has 39 bases, read in frame from the first base. This receptor was identified in a man aged 18 to 35 with type 1 diabetes. The sequence is built from TRBV11-2 and TRBJ2-7; perhaps TRBD2 is the D gene, with 5 bases matching. Sequences were obtained from central memory CD4+ T cells from blood. The DNA reads as follows: TGTGCCAGCAGCTTTGGGAGATCCTACGAGCAGTACTTC. This codes for CASSFGRSYEQYF.